This T cell receptor (beta chain) comes out of a study of cytotoxic CD8 clonotypes in ibrutinib-treated CLL. This clone has a handful of counts. The V end lost 6 bases, the J end lost 4 bases, and 19 bases lay between the germline ends. Germline V lookup: CDR1 MNHEY, CDR2 SMNVEV (reference sequence). This CDR3 region has 16 residues. Here immunoSEQ multiplex PCR was the method, and the copy in TCRdb shows in-frame clones only, minus some. The repertoire holds hundreds of thousands of clones, with 70% as singletons. The source is a human donor with chronic lymphocytic leukemia. The chain carries TRBV27 and TRBJ1-3, with D possibly TRBD1 on 6 matching bases. Material: PBMCs, obtained after 24 months of ibrutinib treatment. This CDR3 is CASRKTGSVSGNTIYF. The CDR3, as DNA: TGTGCCAGCAGGAAAACAGGGAGCGTTTCAGGAAACACCATATATTTT.